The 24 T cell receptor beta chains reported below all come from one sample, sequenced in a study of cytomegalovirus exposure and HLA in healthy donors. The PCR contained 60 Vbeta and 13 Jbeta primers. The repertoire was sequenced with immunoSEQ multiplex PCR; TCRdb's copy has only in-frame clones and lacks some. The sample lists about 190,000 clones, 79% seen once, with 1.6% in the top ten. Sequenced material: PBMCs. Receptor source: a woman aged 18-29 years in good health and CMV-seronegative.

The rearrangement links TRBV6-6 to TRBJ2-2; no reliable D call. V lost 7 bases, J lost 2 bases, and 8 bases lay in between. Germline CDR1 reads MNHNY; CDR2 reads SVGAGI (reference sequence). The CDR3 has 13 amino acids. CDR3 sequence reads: CASKGGNTGELFF. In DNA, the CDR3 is TGTGCCAGCAAAGGCGGAAACACCGGGGAGCTGTTTTTT.

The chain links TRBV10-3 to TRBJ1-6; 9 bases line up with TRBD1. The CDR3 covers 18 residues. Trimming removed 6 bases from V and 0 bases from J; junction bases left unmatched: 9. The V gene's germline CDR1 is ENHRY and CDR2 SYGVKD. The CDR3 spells CAIRVDRGESSYNSPLHF. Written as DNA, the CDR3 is TGTGCCATCAGAGTGGACAGGGGCGAAAGCTCCTATAATTCACCCCTCCACTTT.

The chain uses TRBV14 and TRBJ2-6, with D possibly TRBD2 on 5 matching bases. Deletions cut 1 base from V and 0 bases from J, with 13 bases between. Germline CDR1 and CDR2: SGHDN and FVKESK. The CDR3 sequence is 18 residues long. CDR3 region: CASSQARVGYSGANVLTF. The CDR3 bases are TGTGCCAGCAGCCAAGCGAGGGTTGGGTACTCTGGGGCCAACGTCCTGACTTTC.

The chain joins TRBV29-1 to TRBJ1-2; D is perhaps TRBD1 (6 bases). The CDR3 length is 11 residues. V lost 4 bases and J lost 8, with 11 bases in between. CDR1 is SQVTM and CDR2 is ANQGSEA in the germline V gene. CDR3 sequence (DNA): TGCAGCGTTGGTCAGGGGAACGGCTACACCTTC. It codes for CSVGQGNGYTF.

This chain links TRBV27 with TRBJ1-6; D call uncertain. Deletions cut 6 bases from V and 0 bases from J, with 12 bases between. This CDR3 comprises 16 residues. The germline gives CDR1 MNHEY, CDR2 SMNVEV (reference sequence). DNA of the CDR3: TGTGCCAGCAGGTGGGCCTCACTCTCCTATAATTCACCCCTCCACTTT. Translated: CASRWASLSYNSPLHF.

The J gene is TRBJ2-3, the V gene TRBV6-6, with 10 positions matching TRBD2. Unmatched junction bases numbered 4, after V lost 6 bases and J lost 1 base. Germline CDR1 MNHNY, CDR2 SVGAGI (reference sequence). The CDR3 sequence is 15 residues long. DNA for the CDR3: TGTGCCAGCAGCAGCGGGGGGGCCGGCACAGATACGCAGTATTTT. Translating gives CASSSGGAGTDTQYF.

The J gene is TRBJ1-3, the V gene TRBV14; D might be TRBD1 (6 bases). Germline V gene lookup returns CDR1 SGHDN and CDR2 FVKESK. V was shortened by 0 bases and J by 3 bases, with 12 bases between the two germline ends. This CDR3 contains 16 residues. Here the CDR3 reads CASSQDIQGYGNTIYF. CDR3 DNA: TGTGCCAGCAGCCAAGACATACAGGGCTATGGAAACACCATATATTTT.

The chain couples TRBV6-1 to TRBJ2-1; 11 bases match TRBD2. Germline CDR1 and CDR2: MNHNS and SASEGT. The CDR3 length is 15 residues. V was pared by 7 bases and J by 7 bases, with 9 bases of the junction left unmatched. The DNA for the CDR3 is TGTGCCAGCACCGGGACTAGCGGTAACCGAAATGAGCAGTTCTTC. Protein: CASTGTSGNRNEQFF.

CDR3 DNA sequence: TGTGCCAGCAGCTCCGACAGGGCGTACGAGCAGTACTTC. Translation gives CASSSDRAYEQYF. V gene TRBV28 combines with J gene TRBJ2-7, with 7 bases lining up with TRBD1. Germline V gives CDR1 MDHEN, CDR2 SYDVKM. The CDR3 contains 13 residues. V was pared by 6 bases and J by 4 bases, with 6 bases of the junction left unmatched.

For the CDR3, the DNA is TGTGCCAGCAGTTTATACGTCCGGGGCCGGGCGGGGACTGAAGCTTTCTTT. Its translation: CASSLYVRGRAGTEAFF. This rearrangement joins TRBV28 to TRBJ1-1; D is possibly TRBD1 (5 bases). Trimming removed 1 base at V and 5 bases at J, with 20 bases between. The CDR3 runs 17 residues. CDR1 and CDR2 from the germline V gene are MDHEN and SYDVKM.

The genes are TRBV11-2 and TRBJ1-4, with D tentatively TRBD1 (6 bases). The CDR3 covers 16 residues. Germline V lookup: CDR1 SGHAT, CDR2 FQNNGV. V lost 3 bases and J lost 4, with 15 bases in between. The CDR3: CASSLSWGPLNEKLFF. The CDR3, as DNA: TGTGCCAGCAGCTTGTCGTGGGGGCCGCTTAATGAAAAACTGTTTTTT.

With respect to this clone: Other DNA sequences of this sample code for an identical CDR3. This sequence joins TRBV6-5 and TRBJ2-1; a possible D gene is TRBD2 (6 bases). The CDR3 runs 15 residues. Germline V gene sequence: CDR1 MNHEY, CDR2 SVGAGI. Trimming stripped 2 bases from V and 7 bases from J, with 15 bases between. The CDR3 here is CASSYEEGVMNEQFF. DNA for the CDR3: TGTGCCAGCAGTTACGAGGAGGGAGTGATGAATGAGCAGTTCTTC.

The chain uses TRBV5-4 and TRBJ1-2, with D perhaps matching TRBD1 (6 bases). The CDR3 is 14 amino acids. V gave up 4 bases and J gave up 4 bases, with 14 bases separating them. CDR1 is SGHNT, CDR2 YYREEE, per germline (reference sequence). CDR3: CASSGAGDSYGYTF. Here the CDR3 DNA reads TGTGCCAGCAGCGGGGCAGGGGATAGCTATGGCTACACCTTC.

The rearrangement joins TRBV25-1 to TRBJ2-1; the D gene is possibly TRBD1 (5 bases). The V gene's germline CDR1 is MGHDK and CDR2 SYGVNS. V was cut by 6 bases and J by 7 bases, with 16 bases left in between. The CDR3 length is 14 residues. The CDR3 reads CASSPAGSRNEQFF. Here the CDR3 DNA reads TGTGCCAGCAGCCCGGCAGGGTCCAGGAATGAGCAGTTCTTC.

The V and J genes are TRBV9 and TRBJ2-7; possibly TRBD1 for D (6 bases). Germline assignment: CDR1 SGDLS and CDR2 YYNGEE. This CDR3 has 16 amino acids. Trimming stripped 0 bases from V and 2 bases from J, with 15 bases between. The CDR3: CASSVDPGRGTYEQYF. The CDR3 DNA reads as TGTGCCAGCAGCGTAGATCCGGGCAGGGGAACCTACGAGCAGTACTTC. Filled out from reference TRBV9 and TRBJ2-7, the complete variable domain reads DSGVTQTPKHLITATGQRVTLRCSPRSGDLSVYWYQQSLDQGLQFLIQYYNGEERAKGNILERFSAQQFPDLHSELNLSSLELGDSALYFCASSVDPGRGTYEQYFGPGTRLTVT.

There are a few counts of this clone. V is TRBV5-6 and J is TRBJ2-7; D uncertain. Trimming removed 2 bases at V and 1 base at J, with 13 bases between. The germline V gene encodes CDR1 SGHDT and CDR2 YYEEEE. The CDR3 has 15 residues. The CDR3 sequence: CASSFLTRRSYEQYF. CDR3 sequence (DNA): TGTGCCAGCAGCTTTTTAACTCGCCGTTCCTACGAGCAGTACTTC. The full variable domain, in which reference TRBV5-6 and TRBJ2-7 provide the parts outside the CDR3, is DAGVTQSPTHLIKTRGQQVTLRCSPKSGHDTVSWYQQALGQGPQFIFQYYEEEERQRGNFPDRFSGHQFPNYSSELNVNALLLGDSALYLCASSFLTRRSYEQYFGPGTRLTVT.

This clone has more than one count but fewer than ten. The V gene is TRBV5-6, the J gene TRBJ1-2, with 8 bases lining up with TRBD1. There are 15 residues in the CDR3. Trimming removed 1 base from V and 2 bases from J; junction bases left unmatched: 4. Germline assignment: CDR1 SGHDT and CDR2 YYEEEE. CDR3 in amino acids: CASSLLDRDNYGYTF. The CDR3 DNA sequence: TGTGCCAGCAGCTTGTTGGACAGGGACAACTATGGCTACACCTTC.

CDR3 residues: CASSVGGGLNQPQHF. DNA of the CDR3: TGTGCCAGCAGCGTAGGGGGAGGACTAAATCAGCCCCAGCATTTT. J is TRBJ1-5 and V is TRBV9, with D hard to call. Germline V gene lookup returns CDR1 SGDLS and CDR2 YYNGEE. V shed 0 bases and J shed 4 bases, with 11 bases lying between them. This CDR3 has 15 amino acids.

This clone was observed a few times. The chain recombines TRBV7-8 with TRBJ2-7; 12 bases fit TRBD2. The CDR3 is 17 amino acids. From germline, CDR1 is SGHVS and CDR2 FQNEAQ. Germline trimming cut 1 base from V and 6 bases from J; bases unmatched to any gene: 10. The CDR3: CASSLEPGLAGSGEQYF. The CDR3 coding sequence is TGTGCCAGCAGCTTAGAACCCGGACTAGCGGGATCGGGCGAGCAGTACTTC.

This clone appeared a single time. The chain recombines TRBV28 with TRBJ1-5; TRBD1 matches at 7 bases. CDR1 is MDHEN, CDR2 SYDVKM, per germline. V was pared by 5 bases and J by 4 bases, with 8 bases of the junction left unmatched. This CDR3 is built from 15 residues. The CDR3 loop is CASSPLDRDNQPQHF. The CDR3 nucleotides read TGTGCCAGCAGTCCCCTCGACAGGGATAATCAGCCCCAGCATTTT.

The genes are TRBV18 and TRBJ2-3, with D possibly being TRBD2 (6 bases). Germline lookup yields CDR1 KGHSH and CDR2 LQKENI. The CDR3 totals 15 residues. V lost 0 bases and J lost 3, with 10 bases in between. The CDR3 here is CASSPPSEGTDTQYF. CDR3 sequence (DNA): TGTGCCAGCTCACCACCATCGGAGGGTACAGATACGCAGTATTTT.

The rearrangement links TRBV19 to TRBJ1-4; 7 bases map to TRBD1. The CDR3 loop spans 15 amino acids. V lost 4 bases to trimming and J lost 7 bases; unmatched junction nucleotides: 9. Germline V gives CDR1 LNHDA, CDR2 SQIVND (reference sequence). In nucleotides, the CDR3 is TGTGCCAGTAGTAGTTCCGGGACAGATGTTGAAAAACTGTTTTTT. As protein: CASSSSGTDVEKLFF. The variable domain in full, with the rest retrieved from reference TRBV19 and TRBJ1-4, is DGGITQSPKYLFRKEGQNVTLSCEQNLNHDAMYWYRQDPGQGLRLIYYSQIVNDFQKGDIAEGYSVSREKKESFPLTVTSAQKNPTAFYLCASSSSGTDVEKLFFGSGTQLSVL.

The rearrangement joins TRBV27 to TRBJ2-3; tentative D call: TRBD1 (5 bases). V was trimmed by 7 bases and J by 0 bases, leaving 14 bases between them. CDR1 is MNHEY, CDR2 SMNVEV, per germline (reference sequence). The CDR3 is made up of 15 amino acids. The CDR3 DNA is TGTGCCAGCACTACCCTTCAGGGCAGCACAGATACGCAGTATTTT. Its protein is CASTTLQGSTDTQYF.

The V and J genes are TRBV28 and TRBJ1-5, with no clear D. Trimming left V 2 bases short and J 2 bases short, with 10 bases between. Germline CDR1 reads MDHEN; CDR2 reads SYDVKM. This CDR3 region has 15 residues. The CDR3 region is CASSLVRVGNQPQHF. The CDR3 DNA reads TGTGCCAGCAGTTTAGTCCGGGTCGGCAATCAGCCCCAGCATTTT.